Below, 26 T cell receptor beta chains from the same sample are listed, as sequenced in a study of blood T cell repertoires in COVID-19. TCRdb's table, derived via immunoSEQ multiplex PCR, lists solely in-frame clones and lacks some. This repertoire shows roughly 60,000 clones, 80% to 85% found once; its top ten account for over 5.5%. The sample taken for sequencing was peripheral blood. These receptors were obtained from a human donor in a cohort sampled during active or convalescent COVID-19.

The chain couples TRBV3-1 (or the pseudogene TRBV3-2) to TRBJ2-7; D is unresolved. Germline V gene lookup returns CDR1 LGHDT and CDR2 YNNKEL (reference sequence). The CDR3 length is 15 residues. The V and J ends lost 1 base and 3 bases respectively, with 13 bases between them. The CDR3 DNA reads TGTGCCAGCAGCCAAGGACACGGCAGTAACTACGAGCAGTACTTC. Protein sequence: CASSQGHGSNYEQYF.

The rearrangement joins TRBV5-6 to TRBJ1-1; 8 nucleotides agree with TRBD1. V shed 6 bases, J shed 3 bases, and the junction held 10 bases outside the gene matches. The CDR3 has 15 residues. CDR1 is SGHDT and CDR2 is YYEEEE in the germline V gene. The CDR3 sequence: CASKRRDRGDTEAFF. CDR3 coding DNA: TGTGCCAGCAAAAGAAGAGACAGGGGCGACACTGAAGCTTTCTTT.

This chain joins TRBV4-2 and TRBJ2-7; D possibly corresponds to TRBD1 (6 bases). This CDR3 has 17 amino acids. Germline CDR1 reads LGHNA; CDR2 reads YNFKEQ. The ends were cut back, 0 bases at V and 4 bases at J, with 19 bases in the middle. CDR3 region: CASSQDVETGPRYEQYF. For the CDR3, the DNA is TGTGCCAGCAGCCAAGATGTTGAGACAGGACCTCGATACGAGCAGTACTTC.

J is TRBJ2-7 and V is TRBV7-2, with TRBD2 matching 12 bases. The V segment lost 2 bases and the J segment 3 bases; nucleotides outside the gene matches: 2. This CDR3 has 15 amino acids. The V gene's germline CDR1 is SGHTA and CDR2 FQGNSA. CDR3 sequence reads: CASSLTSGGIYEQYF. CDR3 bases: TGTGCCAGCAGCTTAACTAGCGGGGGGATCTACGAGCAGTACTTC.

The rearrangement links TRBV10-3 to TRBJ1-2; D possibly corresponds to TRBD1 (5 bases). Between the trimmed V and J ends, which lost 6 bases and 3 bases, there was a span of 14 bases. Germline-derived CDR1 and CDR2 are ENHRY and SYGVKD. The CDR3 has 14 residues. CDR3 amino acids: CAISPGGDDYGYTF. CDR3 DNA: TGTGCCATCAGCCCCGGGGGTGATGACTATGGCTACACCTTC.

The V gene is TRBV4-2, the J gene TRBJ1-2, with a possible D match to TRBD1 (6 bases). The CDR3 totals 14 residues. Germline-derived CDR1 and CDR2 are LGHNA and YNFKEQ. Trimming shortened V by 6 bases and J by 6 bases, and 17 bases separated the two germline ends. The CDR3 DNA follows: TGTGCCAGCAGGGGGGGGCAGGGGAGGGATGGCTACACCTTC. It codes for CASRGGQGRDGYTF.

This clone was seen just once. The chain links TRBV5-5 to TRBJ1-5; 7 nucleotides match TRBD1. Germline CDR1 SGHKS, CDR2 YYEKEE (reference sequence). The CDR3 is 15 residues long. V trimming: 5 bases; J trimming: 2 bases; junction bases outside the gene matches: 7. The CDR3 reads CASRLTGSGNQPQHF. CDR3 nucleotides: TGTGCCAGCAGATTGACAGGGTCGGGCAATCAGCCCCAGCATTTT.

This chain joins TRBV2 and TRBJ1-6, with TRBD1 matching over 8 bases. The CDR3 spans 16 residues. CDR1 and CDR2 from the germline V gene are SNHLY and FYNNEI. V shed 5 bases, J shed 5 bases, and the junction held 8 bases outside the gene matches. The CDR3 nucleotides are TGTGCCAGCAGTCTTACGGACAGGGACAATAATTCACCCCTCCACTTT. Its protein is CASSLTDRDNNSPLHF.

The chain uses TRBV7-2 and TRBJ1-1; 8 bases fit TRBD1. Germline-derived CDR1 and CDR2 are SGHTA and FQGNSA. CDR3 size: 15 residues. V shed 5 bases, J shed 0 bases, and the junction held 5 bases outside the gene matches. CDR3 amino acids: CASSLRTGLNTEAFF. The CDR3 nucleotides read TGTGCCAGCAGCCTCCGGACAGGGCTGAACACTGAAGCTTTCTTT. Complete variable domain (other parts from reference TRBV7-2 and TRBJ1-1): GAGVSQSPSNKVTEKGKDVELRCDPISGHTALYWYRQSLGQGLEFLIYFQGNSAPDKSGLPSDRFSAERTGGSVSTLTIQRTQQEDSAVYLCASSLRTGLNTEAFFGQGTRLTVV.

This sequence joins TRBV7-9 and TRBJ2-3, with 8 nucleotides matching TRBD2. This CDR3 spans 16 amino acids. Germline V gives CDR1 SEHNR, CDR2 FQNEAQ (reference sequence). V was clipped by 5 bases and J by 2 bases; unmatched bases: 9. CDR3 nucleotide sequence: TGTGCCAGCAGCGAGCTCGCGGGGGGACTCACAGATACGCAGTATTTT. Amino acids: CASSELAGGLTDTQYF.

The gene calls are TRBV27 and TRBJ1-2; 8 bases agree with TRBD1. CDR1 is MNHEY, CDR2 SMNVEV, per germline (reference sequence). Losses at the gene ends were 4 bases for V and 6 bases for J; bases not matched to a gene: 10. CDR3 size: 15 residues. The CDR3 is CASSSAGGENNGYTF. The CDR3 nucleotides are TGTGCCAGCAGTTCTGCAGGGGGCGAAAATAATGGCTACACCTTC.

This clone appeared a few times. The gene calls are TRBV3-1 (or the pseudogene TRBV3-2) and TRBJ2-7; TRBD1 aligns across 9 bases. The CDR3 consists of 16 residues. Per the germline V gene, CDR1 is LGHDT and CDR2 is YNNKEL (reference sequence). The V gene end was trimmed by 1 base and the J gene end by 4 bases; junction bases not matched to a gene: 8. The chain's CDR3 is CASSQVPGQGVYEQYF. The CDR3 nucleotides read TGTGCCAGCAGCCAAGTCCCGGGACAGGGCGTGTACGAGCAGTACTTC.

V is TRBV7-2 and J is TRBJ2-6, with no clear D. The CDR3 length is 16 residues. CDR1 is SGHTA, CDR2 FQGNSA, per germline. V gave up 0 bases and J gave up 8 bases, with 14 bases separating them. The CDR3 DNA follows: TGTGCCAGCAGCTTAGCTTTTCTGGCGGCGACCAACGTCCTGACTTTC. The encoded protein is CASSLAFLAATNVLTF.

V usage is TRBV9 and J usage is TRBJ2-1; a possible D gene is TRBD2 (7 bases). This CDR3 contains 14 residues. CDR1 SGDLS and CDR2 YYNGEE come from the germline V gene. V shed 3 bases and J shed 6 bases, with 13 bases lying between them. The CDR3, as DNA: TGTGCCAGCAGCGGAGGGGGGGCCTCCAATGAGCAGTTCTTC. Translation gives CASSGGGASNEQFF.

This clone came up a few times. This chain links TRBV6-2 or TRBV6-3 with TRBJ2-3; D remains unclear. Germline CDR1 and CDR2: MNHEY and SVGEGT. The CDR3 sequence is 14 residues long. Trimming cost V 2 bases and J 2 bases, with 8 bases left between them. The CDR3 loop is CASSYSPLTDTQYF. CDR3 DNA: TGTGCCAGCAGTTACAGTCCACTCACAGATACGCAGTATTTT.

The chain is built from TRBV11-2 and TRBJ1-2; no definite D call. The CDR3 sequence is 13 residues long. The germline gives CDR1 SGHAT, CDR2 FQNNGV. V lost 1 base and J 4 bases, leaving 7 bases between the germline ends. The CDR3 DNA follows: TGTGCCAGCAGCTTAGGGCCAGGCTATGGCTACACCTTC. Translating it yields CASSLGPGYGYTF.

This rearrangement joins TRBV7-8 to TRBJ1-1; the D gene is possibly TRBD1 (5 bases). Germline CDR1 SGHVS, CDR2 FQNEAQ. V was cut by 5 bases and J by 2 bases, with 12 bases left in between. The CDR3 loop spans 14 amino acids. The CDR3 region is CASSQGALNTEAFF. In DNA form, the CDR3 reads TGTGCCAGCAGCCAAGGGGCCCTAAACACTGAAGCTTTCTTT.

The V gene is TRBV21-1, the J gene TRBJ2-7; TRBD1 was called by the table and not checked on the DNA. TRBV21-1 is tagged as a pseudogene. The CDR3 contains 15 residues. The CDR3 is CASSKERGRRYEQYF. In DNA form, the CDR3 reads TGTGCCAGCAGCAAAGAAAGGGGGCGTAGGTACGAGCAGTACTTC.

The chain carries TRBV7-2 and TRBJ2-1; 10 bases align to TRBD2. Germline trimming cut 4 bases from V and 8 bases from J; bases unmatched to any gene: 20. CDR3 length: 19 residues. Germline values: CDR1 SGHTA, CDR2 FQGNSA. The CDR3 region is CASSSQKGASGGLGHEQFF. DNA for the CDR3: TGTGCCAGCAGCTCCCAGAAAGGGGCTAGCGGGGGCCTGGGACATGAGCAGTTCTTC.

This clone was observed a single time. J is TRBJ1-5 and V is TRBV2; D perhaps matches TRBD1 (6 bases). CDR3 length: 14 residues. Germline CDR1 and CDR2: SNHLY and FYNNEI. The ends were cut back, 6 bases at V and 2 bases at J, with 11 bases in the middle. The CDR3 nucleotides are TGTGCCAGCAGAAACAGGGTAGGCAATCAGCCCCAGCATTTT. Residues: CASRNRVGNQPQHF.

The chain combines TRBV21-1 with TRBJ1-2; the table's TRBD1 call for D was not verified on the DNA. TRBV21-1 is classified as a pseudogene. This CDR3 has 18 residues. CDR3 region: CASSASGTGTGGPYGYTF. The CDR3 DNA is TGTGCCAGCAGCGCCTCCGGGACAGGGACGGGGGGACCCTATGGCTACACCTTC.

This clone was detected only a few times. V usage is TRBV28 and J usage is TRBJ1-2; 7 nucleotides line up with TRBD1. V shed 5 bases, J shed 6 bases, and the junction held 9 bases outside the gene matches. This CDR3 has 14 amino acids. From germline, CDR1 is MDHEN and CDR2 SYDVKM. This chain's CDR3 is CASSAATGVNGYTF. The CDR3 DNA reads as TGTGCCAGCAGTGCCGCCACAGGGGTGAATGGCTACACCTTC.

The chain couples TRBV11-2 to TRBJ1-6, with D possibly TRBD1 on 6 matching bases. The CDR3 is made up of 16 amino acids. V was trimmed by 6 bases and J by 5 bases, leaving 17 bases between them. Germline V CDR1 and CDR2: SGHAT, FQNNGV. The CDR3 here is CASRSPRTANNSPLHF. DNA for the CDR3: TGTGCCAGCAGAAGCCCCCGGACAGCAAATAATTCACCCCTCCACTTT.

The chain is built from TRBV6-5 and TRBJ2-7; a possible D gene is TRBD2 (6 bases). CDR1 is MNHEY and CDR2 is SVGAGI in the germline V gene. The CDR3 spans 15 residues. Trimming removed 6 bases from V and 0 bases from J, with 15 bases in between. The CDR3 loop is CASSPRRASSYEQYF. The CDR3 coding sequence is TGTGCCAGCAGCCCCAGGAGGGCCAGCTCCTACGAGCAGTACTTC.

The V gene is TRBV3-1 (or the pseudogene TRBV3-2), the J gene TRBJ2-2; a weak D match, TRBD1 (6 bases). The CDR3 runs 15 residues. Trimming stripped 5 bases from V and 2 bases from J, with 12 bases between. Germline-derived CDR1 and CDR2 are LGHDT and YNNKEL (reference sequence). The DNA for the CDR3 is TGTGCCAGCAGCACGGACAGTCTCAACACCGGGGAGCTGTTTTTT. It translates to CASSTDSLNTGELFF.

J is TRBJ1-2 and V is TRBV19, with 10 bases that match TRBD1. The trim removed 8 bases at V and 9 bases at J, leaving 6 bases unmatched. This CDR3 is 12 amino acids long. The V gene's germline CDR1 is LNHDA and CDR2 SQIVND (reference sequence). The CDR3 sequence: CASSRDRGSYTF. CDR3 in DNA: TGTGCCAGTTCTCGGGACAGGGGAAGCTACACCTTC.